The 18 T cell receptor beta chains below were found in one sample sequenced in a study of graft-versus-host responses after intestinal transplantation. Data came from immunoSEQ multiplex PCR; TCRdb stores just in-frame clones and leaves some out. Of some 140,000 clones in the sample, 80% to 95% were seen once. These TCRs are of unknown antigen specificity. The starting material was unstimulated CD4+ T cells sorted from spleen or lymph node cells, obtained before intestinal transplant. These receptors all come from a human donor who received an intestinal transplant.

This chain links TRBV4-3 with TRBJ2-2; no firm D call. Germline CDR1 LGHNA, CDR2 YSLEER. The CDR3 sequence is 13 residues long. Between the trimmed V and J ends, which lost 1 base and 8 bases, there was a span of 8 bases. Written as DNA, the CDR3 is TGCGCCAGCAGCCAAGCTTTCCGGGGGGAGCTGTTTTTT. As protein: CASSQAFRGELFF.

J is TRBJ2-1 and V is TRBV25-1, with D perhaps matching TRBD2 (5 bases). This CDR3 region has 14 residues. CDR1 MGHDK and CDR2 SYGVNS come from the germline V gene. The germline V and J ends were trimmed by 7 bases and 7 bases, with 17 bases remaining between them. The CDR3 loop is CASTPGIARNEQFF. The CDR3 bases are TGTGCCAGCACCCCCGGGATAGCGCGAAATGAGCAGTTCTTC.

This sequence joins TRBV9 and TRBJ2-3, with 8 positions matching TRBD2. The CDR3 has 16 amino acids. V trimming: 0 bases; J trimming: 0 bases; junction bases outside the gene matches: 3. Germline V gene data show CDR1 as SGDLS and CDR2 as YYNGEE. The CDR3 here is CASSVGSGISTDTQYF. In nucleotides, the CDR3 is TGTGCCAGCAGCGTAGGTAGCGGGATTAGCACAGATACGCAGTATTTT.

This chain's CDR3 is CASSVDEGTQYF. The DNA for the CDR3 is TGTGCCAGCAGCGTAGATGAGGGGACGCAGTATTTT. The chain uses TRBV9 and TRBJ2-3; D may correspond to TRBD1 or TRBD2 (5 bases each). This CDR3 spans 12 amino acids. CDR1 and CDR2 from the germline V gene are SGDLS and YYNGEE. V gave up 0 bases and J gave up 9 bases, with 8 bases separating them.

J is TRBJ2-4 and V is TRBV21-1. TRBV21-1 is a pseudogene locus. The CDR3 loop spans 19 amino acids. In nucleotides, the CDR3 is TGTGCCAGCAGCAGGCATGGCGGGCAGACAGTTCCTTGGGGAAACATTCAGTACTTC. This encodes CASSRHGGQTVPWGNIQYF.

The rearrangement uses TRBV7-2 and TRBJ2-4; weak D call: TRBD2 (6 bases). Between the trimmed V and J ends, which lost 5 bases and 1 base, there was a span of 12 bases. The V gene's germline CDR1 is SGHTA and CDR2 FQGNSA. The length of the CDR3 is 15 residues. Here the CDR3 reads CASSPGGAAKNIQYF. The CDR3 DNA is TGTGCCAGCAGCCCGGGCGGGGCGGCCAAAAACATTCAGTACTTC.

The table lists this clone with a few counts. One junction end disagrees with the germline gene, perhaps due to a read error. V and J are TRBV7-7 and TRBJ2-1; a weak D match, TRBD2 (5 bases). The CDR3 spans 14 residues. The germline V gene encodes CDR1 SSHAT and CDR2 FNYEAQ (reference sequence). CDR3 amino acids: CASSLATYSNEQFF. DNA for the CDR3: TGTGCTAGCAGCTTAGCGACCTATTCGAATGAGCAGTTCTTC.

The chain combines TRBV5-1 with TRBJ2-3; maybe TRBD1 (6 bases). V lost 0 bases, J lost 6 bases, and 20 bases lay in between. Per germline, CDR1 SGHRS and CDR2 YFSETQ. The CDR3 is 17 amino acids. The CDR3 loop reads CASSLGGRSISSDTQYF. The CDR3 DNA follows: TGCGCCAGCAGCTTGGGGGGGCGATCCATTTCATCGGATACGCAGTATTTT.

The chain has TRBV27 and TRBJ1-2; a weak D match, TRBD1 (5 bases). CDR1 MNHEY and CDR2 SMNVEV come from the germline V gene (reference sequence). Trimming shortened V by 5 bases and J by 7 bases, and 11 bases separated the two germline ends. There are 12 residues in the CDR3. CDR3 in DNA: TGTGCCAGCAGTCAACCGGGGGGTGGCTACACCTTC. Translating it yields CASSQPGGGYTF.

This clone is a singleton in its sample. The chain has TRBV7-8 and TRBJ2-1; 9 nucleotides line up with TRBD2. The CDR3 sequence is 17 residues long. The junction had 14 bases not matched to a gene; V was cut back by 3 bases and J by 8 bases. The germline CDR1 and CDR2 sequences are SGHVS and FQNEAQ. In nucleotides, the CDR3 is TGTGCCAGCAGCTTCCCCTTTTGGGCGCGGGAGGGCGATGAGCAGTTCTTC. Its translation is CASSFPFWAREGDEQFF.

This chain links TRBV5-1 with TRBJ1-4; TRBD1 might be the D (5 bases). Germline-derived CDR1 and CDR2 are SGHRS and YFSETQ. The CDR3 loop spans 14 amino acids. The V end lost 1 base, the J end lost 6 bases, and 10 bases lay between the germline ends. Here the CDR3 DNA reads TGCGCCAGCAGCTTGATCAGGGCAGATGAAAAACTGTTTTTT. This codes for CASSLIRADEKLFF.

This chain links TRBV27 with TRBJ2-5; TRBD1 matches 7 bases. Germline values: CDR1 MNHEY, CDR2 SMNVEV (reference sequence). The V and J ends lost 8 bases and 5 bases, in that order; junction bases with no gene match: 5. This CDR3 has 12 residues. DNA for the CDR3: TGTGCCAGCGGACACAGGGGTGAGACCCAGTACTTC. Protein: CASGHRGETQYF.

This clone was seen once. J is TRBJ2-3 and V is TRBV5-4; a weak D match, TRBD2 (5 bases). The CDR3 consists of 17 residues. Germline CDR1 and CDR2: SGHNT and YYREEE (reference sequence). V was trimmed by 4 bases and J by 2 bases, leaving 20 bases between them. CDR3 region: CASSPGTSGVPTDTQYF. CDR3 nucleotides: TGTGCCAGCAGCCCTGGAACAAGCGGAGTGCCCACAGATACGCAGTATTTT.

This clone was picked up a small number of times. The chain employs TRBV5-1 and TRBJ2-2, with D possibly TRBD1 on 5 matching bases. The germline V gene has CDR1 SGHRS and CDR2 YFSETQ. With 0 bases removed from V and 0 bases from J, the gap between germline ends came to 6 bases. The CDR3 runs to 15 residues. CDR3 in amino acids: CASSLGGTNTGELFF. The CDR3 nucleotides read TGCGCCAGCAGCTTGGGGGGCACGAACACCGGGGAGCTGTTTTTT.

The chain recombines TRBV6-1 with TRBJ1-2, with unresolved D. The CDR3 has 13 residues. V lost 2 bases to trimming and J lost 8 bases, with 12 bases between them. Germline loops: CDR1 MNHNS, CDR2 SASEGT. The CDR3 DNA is TGTGCCAGCAGTGAATATACGGGATACGGCTACACCTTC. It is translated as CASSEYTGYGYTF.

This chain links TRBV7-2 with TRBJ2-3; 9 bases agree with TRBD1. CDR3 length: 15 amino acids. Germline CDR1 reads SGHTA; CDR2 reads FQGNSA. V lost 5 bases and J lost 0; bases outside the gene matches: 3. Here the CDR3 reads CASSRQGVSTDTQYF. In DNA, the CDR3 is TGTGCCAGCAGCCGACAGGGGGTGAGCACAGATACGCAGTATTTT.

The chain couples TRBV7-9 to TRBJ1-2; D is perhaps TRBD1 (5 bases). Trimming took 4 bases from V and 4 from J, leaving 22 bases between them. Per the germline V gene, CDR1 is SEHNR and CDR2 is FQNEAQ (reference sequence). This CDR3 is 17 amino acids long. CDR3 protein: CASSSPSGTGSIYGYTF. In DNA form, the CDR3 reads TGTGCCAGCAGCTCCCCATCCGGGACCGGGTCTATCTATGGCTACACCTTC.

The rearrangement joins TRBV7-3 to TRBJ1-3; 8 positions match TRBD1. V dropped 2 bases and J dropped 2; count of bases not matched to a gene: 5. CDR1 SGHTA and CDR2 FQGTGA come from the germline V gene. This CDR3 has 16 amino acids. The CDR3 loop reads CASSLAPDRAGNTIYF. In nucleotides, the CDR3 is TGTGCCAGCAGCTTAGCCCCGGACAGGGCTGGAAACACCATATATTTT.